These 23 T cell receptor beta chains were all obtained from the same sample, sequenced in a study of blood T cell repertoires in COVID-19. Data came from immunoSEQ multiplex PCR; TCRdb stores just in-frame clones and leaves some out. The table records about 200,000 clones, roughly 89% of them present only once. The source material was PBMCs or T cells enriched from blood (not recorded which). All receptors derive from a woman in her thirties with acute COVID-19.

This chain connects TRBV7-2 to TRBJ2-5; D is unresolved. Germline assignment: CDR1 SGHTA and CDR2 FQGNSA. The CDR3 runs 14 residues. V lost 4 bases and J lost 0, with 9 bases in between. The CDR3 is CASSSPPDQETQYF. CDR3 bases: TGTGCCAGCAGCTCCCCCCCGGACCAAGAGACCCAGTACTTC.

The chain has TRBV29-1 and TRBJ2-6; TRBD2 matches 7 bases. Germline values: CDR1 SQVTM, CDR2 ANQGSEA. The ends lost 7 bases at V and 0 bases at J; junction bases unmatched: 3. This CDR3 is built from 14 residues. CDR3 protein: CSAGGDSGANVLTF. The CDR3 nucleotides are TGCAGCGCGGGGGGAGACTCTGGGGCCAACGTCCTGACTTTC.

This clone was observed a single time. The chain links TRBV4-1 to TRBJ1-2; D is possibly TRBD1 (5 bases). The CDR3 extends over 14 amino acids. Germline V CDR1 and CDR2: MGHRA, YSYEKL. V was clipped by 5 bases and J by 2 bases, with 12 bases between them. Here the CDR3 reads CASSSGPGNYGYTF. The CDR3 coding sequence is TGCGCCAGCAGCTCCGGACCAGGGAACTATGGCTACACCTTC.

The chain is built from TRBV27 and TRBJ1-4; D is uncertain. Germline V lookup: CDR1 MNHEY, CDR2 SMNVEV (reference sequence). CDR3 length: 14 residues. V dropped 6 bases and J dropped 0 bases, with 8 bases sitting between them. In DNA form, the CDR3 reads TGTGCCAGCAGCTCTTATGCAACTAATGAAAAACTGTTTTTT. This sequence encodes CASSSYATNEKLFF.

The chain joins TRBV2 to TRBJ1-2; the D is unclear. Trimming left V 7 bases short and J 3 bases short, with 12 bases between. The CDR3 runs 13 residues. Germline V gene lookup returns CDR1 SNHLY and CDR2 FYNNEI. CDR3 in DNA: TGTGCCAGCACCGAGGTTCTTCACTATGGCTACACCTTC. This codes for CASTEVLHYGYTF.

The chain uses TRBV29-1 and TRBJ2-1, with D tentatively TRBD2 (6 bases). The CDR3 runs to 14 residues. Germline V gene lookup returns CDR1 SQVTM and CDR2 ANQGSEA. V lost 3 bases and J lost 0, with 9 bases in between. DNA of the CDR3: TGCAGCGTTGAGGTCGGGAGCTCCTACAATGAGCAGTTCTTC. Protein product: CSVEVGSSYNEQFF.

The rearrangement uses TRBV11-2 and TRBJ2-7; D is possibly TRBD2 (5 bases). The V end was cut by 5 bases, the J end by 4 bases, with 12 bases between. Per the germline V gene, CDR1 is SGHAT and CDR2 is FQNNGV. This CDR3 spans 13 amino acids. This CDR3 is CASSAGVRYEQYF. CDR3 bases: TGTGCCAGCAGCGCCGGGGTCAGGTACGAGCAGTACTTC.

This chain connects TRBV7-9 to TRBJ1-1, with D perhaps matching TRBD1 (6 bases). CDR3 length: 15 amino acids. V lost 2 bases and J 6 bases, leaving 16 bases between the germline ends. Germline values: CDR1 SEHNR, CDR2 FQNEAQ (reference sequence). The CDR3 DNA sequence: TGTGCCAGCAGCTTATTACAGGGAGTTCGCGCTGAAGCTTTCTTT. This encodes CASSLLQGVRAEAFF.

The chain employs TRBV10-1 and TRBJ1-1, with 8 bases lining up with TRBD1. Per germline, CDR1 WNHNN and CDR2 SYGVQD (reference sequence). J was trimmed by 1 base and V by 4 bases; bases with no gene match: 2. This CDR3 is 14 amino acids long. This CDR3 is CASSGTGGNTEAFF. The CDR3 DNA reads as TGCGCCAGCAGTGGAACAGGGGGGAACACTGAAGCTTTCTTT.

The rearrangement joins TRBV27 to TRBJ1-2; no clear D. The V gene lost 6 bases and the J gene lost 0 bases, with 11 bases spanning the gap. Germline CDR1 is MNHEY and CDR2 is SMNVEV (reference sequence). The CDR3 contains 14 residues. The CDR3 DNA reads TGTGCCAGCAGAGAAGTGAGGGCTAACTATGGCTACACCTTC. It encodes CASREVRANYGYTF.

This chain connects TRBV9 to TRBJ2-5, with D possibly TRBD2 on 6 matching bases. The germline V and J ends were trimmed by 5 bases and 2 bases, with 7 bases remaining between them. The length of the CDR3 is 12 residues. From germline, CDR1 is SGDLS and CDR2 YYNGEE. This CDR3 reads CASSGTQETQYF. The CDR3 nucleotides read TGTGCCAGCAGTGGGACTCAAGAGACCCAGTACTTC.

V usage is TRBV19 and J usage is TRBJ2-7; 13 positions agree with TRBD2. Looked up from germline, CDR1 is LNHDA and CDR2 is SQIVND (reference sequence). V lost 10 bases and J lost 0; bases outside the gene matches: 12. The CDR3 consists of 17 residues. The CDR3 DNA sequence: TGTGCCACCACGTCCCCGGGACTAGCGGGGAGCTCCTACGAGCAGTACTTC. Amino acids: CATTSPGLAGSSYEQYF.

The chain is built from TRBV20-1 and TRBJ2-3, with TRBD2 identical over 10 bases. CDR3 length: 14 residues. V was clipped by 3 bases and J by 7 bases; unmatched bases: 7. CDR1 is DFQATT and CDR2 is SNEGSKA in the germline V gene (reference sequence). The CDR3 region has the DNA TGCAGTGCTAGTGAGACTAGCGGGCCAAATACGCAGTATTTT. Translated: CSASETSGPNTQYF.

This chain uses TRBV18 with TRBJ1-6, with 7 bases matching TRBD1. The CDR3 extends over 15 amino acids. The junction had 7 bases not matched to a gene; V was cut back by 3 bases and J by 8 bases. Germline-derived CDR1 and CDR2 are KGHSH and LQKENI. CDR3 amino acids: CASSPGQPRHSPLHF. CDR3 coding DNA: TGTGCCAGCTCACCGGGACAGCCTAGACATTCACCCCTCCACTTT.

The chain uses TRBV5-5 and TRBJ2-2, with 7 nucleotides matching TRBD2. The junction had 7 bases not matched to a gene; V was cut back by 4 bases and J by 1 base. CDR3 length: 16 residues. Germline loops: CDR1 SGHKS, CDR2 YYEKEE (reference sequence). The CDR3 loop reads CASSAWGEGNTGELFF. In DNA, the CDR3 is TGTGCCAGCAGCGCTTGGGGGGAGGGGAACACCGGGGAGCTGTTTTTT.

The genes are TRBV28 and TRBJ2-1, with 9 bases fitting TRBD1. This CDR3 comprises 15 residues. Trimming at V came to 6 bases and at J to 2 bases, leaving 5 bases not matched to a gene. CDR1 MDHEN and CDR2 SYDVKM come from the germline V gene. The CDR3 loop reads CASRGTGGTYNEQFF. The CDR3 DNA reads TGTGCCAGCAGAGGAACAGGGGGCACCTACAATGAGCAGTTCTTC.

The chain links TRBV28 to TRBJ1-1; 10 nucleotides match TRBD1. V was clipped by 3 bases and J by 4 bases; unmatched bases: 2. The germline V gene has CDR1 MDHEN and CDR2 SYDVKM. The CDR3 loop spans 14 amino acids. CDR3 sequence (DNA): TGTGCCAGCAGTTTCGACAGGGGGCTCACTGAAGCTTTCTTT. Amino acid sequence: CASSFDRGLTEAFF.

This clone has only one observation. The V gene is TRBV28, the J gene TRBJ2-7, with 8 bases lining up with TRBD2. The J segment lost 3 bases and the V segment lost 5 bases, leaving 9 bases of the junction unmatched. This CDR3 spans 15 amino acids. CDR1 MDHEN and CDR2 SYDVKM come from the germline V gene. CDR3 DNA sequence: TGTGCCAGCAGTCAGGAAGCGGGGGCCTTCTACGAGCAGTACTTC. Its protein is CASSQEAGAFYEQYF.

The chain couples TRBV7-9 to TRBJ2-7; 9 positions match TRBD1. Trimming removed 4 bases from V and 7 bases from J; junction bases left unmatched: 5. This CDR3 has 13 amino acids. Germline assignment: CDR1 SEHNR and CDR2 FQNEAQ (reference sequence). The CDR3 DNA reads as TGTGCCAGCAGCTGGGACAGGGCGGGGGAGCAGTACTTC. Protein: CASSWDRAGEQYF. Looking up the rest from reference TRBV7-9 and TRBJ2-7 gives the full variable domain: DTGVSQNPRHKITKRGQNVTFRCDPISEHNRLYWYRQTLGQGPEFLTYFQNEAQLEKSRLLSDRFSAERPKGSFSTLEIQRTEQGDSAMYLCASSWDRAGEQYFGPGTRLTVT.

J is TRBJ1-2 and V is TRBV6-5; 9 bases fit TRBD1. Trimming removed 2 bases from V and 7 bases from J; junction bases left unmatched: 5. The CDR3 totals 14 residues. The germline V gene has CDR1 MNHEY and CDR2 SVGAGI. The CDR3 is CASSYGTGTPGYTF. The CDR3 nucleotides are TGTGCCAGCAGTTACGGGACAGGGACCCCTGGCTACACCTTC.

The chain combines TRBV7-6 with TRBJ1-5; 7 bases agree with TRBD1. The trim removed 3 bases at V and 6 bases at J, leaving 2 bases unmatched. Per germline, CDR1 SGHVS and CDR2 FNYEAQ. The CDR3 is 13 residues long. The CDR3 loop reads CASSLQGGQPQHF. CDR3 nucleotide sequence: TGTGCCAGCAGCTTGCAGGGGGGTCAGCCCCAGCATTTT.

The V gene is TRBV27, the J gene TRBJ1-2; the D is unclear. The germline CDR1 and CDR2 sequences are MNHEY and SMNVEV (reference sequence). Trimming took 5 bases from V and 8 from J, leaving 12 bases between them. The CDR3 has 12 amino acids. The CDR3 sequence is CASSPIGGGYTF. DNA of the CDR3: TGTGCCAGCAGTCCTATCGGCGGGGGCTACACCTTC.

This rearrangement joins TRBV15 to TRBJ1-5; no clear D. Per the germline V gene, CDR1 is LNHNV and CDR2 is YYDKDF (reference sequence). The V end lost 0 bases, the J end lost 6 bases, and 6 bases lay between the germline ends. The CDR3 is made up of 13 amino acids. CDR3 loop: CATSRDRGQPQHF. For the CDR3, the DNA is TGTGCCACCAGCAGAGATCGGGGTCAGCCCCAGCATTTT.